What follows describes a single T cell receptor beta chain. Its specificity is unknown. The data were taken from a study of lymphopenia after photon versus proton radiotherapy. Study-level points and caveats: Oligoclonal CD8+ Temra expansion after nadir drove photon patients' diversity drop. A bigger post-nadir fall in TCR diversity correlated inversely with survival time in deceased patients. Under photons, naive T cells and diversity fell while effector/memory populations rose.

This CDR3 is built from 14 residues. V shed 3 bases and J shed 4 bases, with 12 bases lying between them. In germline, CDR1 is SGHTA, CDR2 FQGNSA. Clones were sequenced by immunoSEQ multiplex PCR, and TCRdb holds only the in-frame ones, with some missing. This sample has some 3,300 clones, with roughly 76% found just once. Specimen: peripheral blood, collected from a patient treated with proton-based radiotherapy. The gene calls are TRBV7-2 and TRBJ2-5, with D possibly being TRBD1 or TRBD2 (7 bases each). This sequence was found in a man at least 80 years old with esophageal cancer. The CDR3 sequence: CASSFQGGPETQYF. The CDR3 DNA reads TGTGCCAGCAGCTTTCAGGGGGGGCCAGAGACCCAGTACTTC.